The 3 T cell receptor beta chains in this list originate from one sample, sequenced in a study of shared clonotypes between healthy human individuals. Measured with immunoSEQ multiplex PCR; TCRdb has only the in-frame clones, and not every one. This table holds 950,000 to 1,100,000 clones, around four fifths found once. Sequencing was done on a sample of memory CD4+ T cells sorted from blood. The subset was: CD45RA-negative fraction. Source of these receptors: a man aged 18 to 29 in good health.

The chain is built from TRBV11-2 and TRBJ2-2; no clear D. This CDR3 comprises 13 residues. V was cut by 5 bases and J by 4 bases, with 8 bases left in between. CDR1 and CDR2 from the germline V gene are SGHAT and FQNNGV. Written as DNA, the CDR3 is TGTGCCAGCAGCCGCGTCCCCACCGGGGAGCTGTTTTTT. It is translated as CASSRVPTGELFF.

V usage is TRBV5-6 and J usage is TRBJ2-1; no clear D. Germline V gives CDR1 SGHDT, CDR2 YYEEEE. The CDR3 consists of 16 residues. Trimming removed 4 bases from V and 0 bases from J, with 14 bases in between. The CDR3 loop reads CASSITTVLSYNEQFF. For the CDR3, the DNA is TGTGCCAGCAGCATAACGACGGTACTCTCCTACAATGAGCAGTTCTTC.

The V call is TRBV2, the J call TRBJ2-5, with D possibly TRBD1 on 5 matching bases. There are 15 residues in the CDR3. Germline V gene data show CDR1 as SNHLY and CDR2 as FYNNEI. V was shortened by 6 bases and J by 4 bases, with 18 bases between the two germline ends. DNA for the CDR3: TGTGCCAGCAGCCCCGATTTGACAGCGTCAGAGACCCAGTACTTC. This sequence encodes CASSPDLTASETQYF.